This T cell receptor (beta chain) was observed in a study of shared clonotypes between healthy human individuals. The table came from immunoSEQ multiplex PCR; TCRdb's copy has only in-frame clones and leaves some out. This table holds about 530,000 clones, about 75% found once. The CDR3 spans 12 residues. Germline V CDR1 and CDR2: LNHNV, YYDKDF (reference sequence). The ends were cut back, 8 bases at V and 6 bases at J, with 11 bases in the middle. The specimen sequenced was PBMCs. The TCR comes from a woman aged 40 to 55 in good health. Some clones in this sample may be carry-over from other donors' samples. The gene calls are TRBV15 and TRBJ1-5, with D unresolved. For the CDR3, the DNA is TGTGCCACCGGGTCAGGTTCTCAGCCCCAGCATTTT. It specifies CATGSGSQPQHF.